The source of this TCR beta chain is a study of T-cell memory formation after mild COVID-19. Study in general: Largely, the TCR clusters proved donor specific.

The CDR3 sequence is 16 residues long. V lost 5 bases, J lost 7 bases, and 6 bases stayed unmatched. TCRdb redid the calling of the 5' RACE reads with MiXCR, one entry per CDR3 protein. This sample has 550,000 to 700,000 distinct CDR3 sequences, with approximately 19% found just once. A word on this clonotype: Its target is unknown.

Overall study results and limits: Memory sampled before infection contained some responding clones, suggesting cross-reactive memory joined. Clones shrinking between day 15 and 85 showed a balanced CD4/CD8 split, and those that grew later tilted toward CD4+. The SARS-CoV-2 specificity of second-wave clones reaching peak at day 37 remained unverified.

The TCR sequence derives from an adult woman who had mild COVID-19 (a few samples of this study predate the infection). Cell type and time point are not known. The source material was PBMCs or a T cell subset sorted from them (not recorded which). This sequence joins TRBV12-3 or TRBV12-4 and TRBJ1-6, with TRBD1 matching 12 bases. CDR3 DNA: TGTGCCAGCAGTCTCTCCGGGACAGGGGGCAATTCACCCCTCCACTTT. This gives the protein CASSLSGTGGNSPLHF.